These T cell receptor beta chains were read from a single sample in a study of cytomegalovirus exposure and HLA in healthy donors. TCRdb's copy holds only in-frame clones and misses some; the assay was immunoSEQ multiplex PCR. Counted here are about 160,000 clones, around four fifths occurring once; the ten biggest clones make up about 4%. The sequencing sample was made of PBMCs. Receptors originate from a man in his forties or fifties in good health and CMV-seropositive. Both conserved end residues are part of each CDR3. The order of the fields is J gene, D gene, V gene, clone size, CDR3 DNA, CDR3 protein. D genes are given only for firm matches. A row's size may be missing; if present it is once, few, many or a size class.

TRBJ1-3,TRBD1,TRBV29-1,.,TGCAGCGCCCAAACGACCCTACAGGGGAACACCATATATTTT,CSAQTTLQGNTIYF
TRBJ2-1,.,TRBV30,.,TGTGCCTGGAGTGGCGTGCGAGGCCGAGGGTTCTTC,CAWSGVRGRGFF
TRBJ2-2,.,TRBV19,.,TGTGCCAGTAGTGACAGGTACACCGGGGAGCTGTTTTTT,CASSDRYTGELFF
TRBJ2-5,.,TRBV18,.,TGTGCCAGCTCACGAGGACAGAACCTGGGGTCCCAAGAGACCCAGTACTTC,CASSRGQNLGSQETQYF
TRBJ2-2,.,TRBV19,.,TGTGCCAGTAGCGGGGTAAACACCGGGGAGCTGTTTTTT,CASSGVNTGELFF
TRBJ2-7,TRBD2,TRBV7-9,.,TGTGCCAGCAGCTTAAAAACTAGCGGGGGCTCCTACGAGCAGTACTTC,CASSLKTSGGSYEQYF
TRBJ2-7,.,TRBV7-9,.,TGTGCCAGCAGCTTAGAAGGGGTTTACGAGCAGTACTTC,CASSLEGVYEQYF
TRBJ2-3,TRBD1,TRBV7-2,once,TGTGCCAGCAGCAGTGACAGGGGAGTGACAGATACGCAGTATTTT,CASSSDRGVTDTQYF
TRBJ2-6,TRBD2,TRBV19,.,TGTGCCAGTAGCCGGGAGGGTTCCTATGGGGCCAACGTCCTGACTTTC,CASSREGSYGANVLTF
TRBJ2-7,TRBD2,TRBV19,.,TGTGCCAGTAGTCTAGCGGGGGGGCCGATTGAGTACTTC,CASSLAGGPIEYF
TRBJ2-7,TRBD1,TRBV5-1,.,TGCGCCAGCAAGGGCCGGGACAGCTCTCCCCACTACGAGCAGTACTTC,CASKGRDSSPHYEQYF
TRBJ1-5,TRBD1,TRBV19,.,TGTGCCAGTAGTGACAGGGGTAATAGCAATCAGCCCCAGCATTTT,CASSDRGNSNQPQHF
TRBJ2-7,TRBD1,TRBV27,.,TGTGCCAGCAGTCCGCAGACAGGGGTGGTGTACGAGCAGTACTTC,CASSPQTGVVYEQYF
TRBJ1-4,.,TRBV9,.,TGTGCCAGCAGCGTGGGGGGAACTACACCGACTAATGAAAAACTGTTTTTT,CASSVGGTTPTNEKLFF
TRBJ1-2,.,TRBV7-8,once,TGTGCCAGCAGCACAAGACTATTGAGAGGGAATGGCTACACCTTC,CASSTRLLRGNGYTF
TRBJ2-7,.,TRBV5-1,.,TGCGCCAGCAGCTTGGAGCGGGAGCAGTACTTC,CASSLEREQYF
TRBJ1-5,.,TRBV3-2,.,TGTGCCAGCAGCCACCCTATTTTT,CASSHPIF
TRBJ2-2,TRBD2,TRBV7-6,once,TGTGCCAGCAGCACTGGAGCGCTAGCGGGAATCGGGGAGCTGTTTTTT,CASSTGALAGIGELFF
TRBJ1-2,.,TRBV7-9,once,TGTGCCAGCAGCTTAGGTTTGGACACCCCGAGGAATGGCTACACCTTC,CASSLGLDTPRNGYTF
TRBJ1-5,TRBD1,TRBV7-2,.,TGTGCCAGCAGCGCGGGACAGGGCGGGCAGCCCCAGCATTTT,CASSAGQGGQPQHF
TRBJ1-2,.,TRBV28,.,TGTGCCAGCAGTAGGCAGGGAAGCTATGGCTACACCTTC,CASSRQGSYGYTF
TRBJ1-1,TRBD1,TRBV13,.,TGTGCCAGCAGCGGCAGGGGGCGCAACACTGAAGCTTTCTTT,CASSGRGRNTEAFF
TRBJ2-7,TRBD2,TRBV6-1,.,TGTGCCAGCAGTGAGTGGACTAGCGAGGCTTCTGGCGAGCAGTACTTC,CASSEWTSEASGEQYF
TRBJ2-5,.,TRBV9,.,TGTGCCAGCAGCTCGGGACTGGGAAAAGAGACCCAGTACTTC,CASSSGLGKETQYF
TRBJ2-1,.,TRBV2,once,TGTGCCAGCAGTGAGACTCTCTACGGCAATGAGCAGTTCTTC,CASSETLYGNEQFF
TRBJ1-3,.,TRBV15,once,TGTGCCACCACCAGCCGCTCTGGAAACACCATATATTTT,CATTSRSGNTIYF
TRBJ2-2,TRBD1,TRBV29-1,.,TGCAGCGTTGGAGGGACAGGGGTTGACGGGGAGCTGTTTTTT,CSVGGTGVDGELFF
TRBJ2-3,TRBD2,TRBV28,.,TGTGCCAGTACCGAGAGGACTAGCGTTACCCATTTT,CASTERTSVTHF
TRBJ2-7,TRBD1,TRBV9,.,TGTGCCAGCAGCCCGACAGGGGGCTCCTACGAGCAGTACTTC,CASSPTGGSYEQYF
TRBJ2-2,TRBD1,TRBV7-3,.,TGTGCCAGCAGCTCCACAGGGGGCGGGGGTCCCGGGGAGCTGTTTTTT,CASSSTGGGGPGELFF
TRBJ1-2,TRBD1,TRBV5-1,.,TGCGCCAGCAGCCTGGGACAGTTCTATGGCTACACCTTC,CASSLGQFYGYTF
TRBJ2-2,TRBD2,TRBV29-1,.,TGCAGCGTGCTCCGGGACTACCCAGGGGGGGAGCTGTTTTTT,CSVLRDYPGGELFF
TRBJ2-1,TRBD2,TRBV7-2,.,TGTGCCAGCAGCTGGAGCGGGGGGGCCCGGAGTGAGCAGTTCTTC,CASSWSGGARSEQFF
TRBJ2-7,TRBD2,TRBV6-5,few,TGTGCCAGCAGAAGGACTAGCGGGCCCTACGAGCAGTACTTC,CASRRTSGPYEQYF
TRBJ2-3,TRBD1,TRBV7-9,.,TGTTCCAGCAGCAATAGGCCAGGGGGTAGCACAGATACGCAGTATTTT,CSSSNRPGGSTDTQYF
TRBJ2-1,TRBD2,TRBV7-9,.,TGTGCCAGCAGCTTAGGTTGGGGGGGTTTAAGTGAGCAGTTCTTC,CASSLGWGGLSEQFF
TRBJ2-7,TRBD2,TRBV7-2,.,TGTGCCAGCAGCGACCCCTGGGCTAGCGGGAAGTACGAGCAGTACTTC,CASSDPWASGKYEQYF
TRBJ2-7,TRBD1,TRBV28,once,TGTGCCAGCAGGGCAGGGGGTAGCTACGAGCAGTACTTC,CASRAGGSYEQYF
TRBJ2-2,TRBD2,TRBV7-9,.,TGTGCCAGCAGTAAGATCCCCTCACCTAGCGGCCCGAACACCGGGGAGCTGTTTTTT,CASSKIPSPSGPNTGELFF
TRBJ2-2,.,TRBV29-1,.,TGCAGCGTCCCGTCTACTACAGGGTCCGGGGAGCTGTTTTTT,CSVPSTTGSGELFF
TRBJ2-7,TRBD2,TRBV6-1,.,TGTGCCAGCAGTGAACCGGGCGCAGGACTAGCGGGGGCCTACGAGCAGTACTTC,CASSEPGAGLAGAYEQYF
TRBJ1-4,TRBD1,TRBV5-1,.,TGCGCCAGCAGCTTGGGGGGACAGGTTGCAACTAATGAAAAACTGTTTTTT,CASSLGGQVATNEKLFF
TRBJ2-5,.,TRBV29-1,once,TGCAGCGTGACACAGGGTCCAGAGACCCAGTACTTC,CSVTQGPETQYF
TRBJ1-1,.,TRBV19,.,TGTGCCAGTACCTCGGACAGAACCTGGAACACTGAAGCTTTCTTT,CASTSDRTWNTEAFF
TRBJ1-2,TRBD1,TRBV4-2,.,TGTGCCAGCAGCCCACCCGGACAGGGGGAGGGCTATGGCTACACCTTC,CASSPPGQGEGYGYTF
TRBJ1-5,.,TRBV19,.,TGTGCCAGTAGTTTCGGGCGGGGGCTCGTATTGGACAATCAGCCCCAGCATTTT,CASSFGRGLVLDNQPQHF
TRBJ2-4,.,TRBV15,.,TGTGCCACCAGCAGAGATAACAGGGAGTTCGTTTACATTCAGTACTTC,CATSRDNREFVYIQYF
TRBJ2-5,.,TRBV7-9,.,TGTGCCAGCAGCTTACTTCCGGAAGAGACCCAGTACTTC,CASSLLPEETQYF
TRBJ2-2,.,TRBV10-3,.,TGTGCCATCGGGGGCAGATCGAACACCGGGGAGCTGTTTTTT,CAIGGRSNTGELFF
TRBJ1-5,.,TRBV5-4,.,TGTGCCAGCAGCTTGCGGGGAATGGATCAGCCCCAGCATTTT,CASSLRGMDQPQHF
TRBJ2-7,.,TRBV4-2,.,TGTGCCAGCAGCCAAGATCTCCTATCTAGGGGGGAGCAGTACTTC,CASSQDLLSRGEQYF